Shown below are 30 T cell receptor beta chains from a single sample sequenced in a study of blood T cell repertoires in COVID-19. Sequencing was performed with immunoSEQ multiplex PCR; in TCRdb, only in-frame clones are kept and a portion is missing. Of fewer than 80,000 clones in the sample, about 82% were seen once. The sample consisted of peripheral blood. The receptors originated from a human donor in a cohort sampled during active COVID-19.

The chain uses TRBV4-2 and TRBJ2-7; 9 nucleotides align to TRBD1. CDR1 and CDR2 (germline): LGHNA, YNFKEQ. V was pared by 3 bases and J by 4 bases, with 7 bases of the junction left unmatched. This CDR3 comprises 15 residues. This CDR3 is CASSQGPGQGYEQYF. CDR3 coding DNA: TGTGCCAGCAGCCAGGGGCCGGGACAGGGATACGAGCAGTACTTC.

This sequence joins TRBV3-1 (or the pseudogene TRBV3-2) and TRBJ1-1; D possibly corresponds to TRBD1 (5 bases). Trimming shortened V by 4 bases and J by 8 bases, and 20 bases separated the two germline ends. Germline CDR1 reads LGHDT; CDR2 reads YNNKEL (reference sequence). This CDR3 has 15 amino acids. CDR3 residues: CASSPGGRGMREAFF. The CDR3, as DNA: TGTGCCAGCAGCCCGGGGGGTAGAGGGATGAGGGAAGCTTTCTTT.

The chain has TRBV28 and TRBJ2-7; 9 nucleotides agree with TRBD1. Germline CDR1 MDHEN, CDR2 SYDVKM. The CDR3 is made up of 16 amino acids. V dropped 5 bases and J dropped 1; count of bases not matched to a gene: 9. The CDR3 protein is CASSGPGTGTSYEQYF. Here the CDR3 DNA reads TGTGCCAGCAGTGGACCCGGGACAGGGACATCCTACGAGCAGTACTTC.

The V and J genes are TRBV21-1 and TRBJ2-7; no DNA check was done on the table's D call, TRBD1. TRBV21-1 represents a pseudogene. The CDR3 consists of 15 residues. The CDR3 DNA reads as TGTGCCAGCAGCAAAGAAGGACAGGGGCGCTACGAGCAGTACTTC. Amino acid sequence: CASSKEGQGRYEQYF.

The chain links TRBV5-1 to TRBJ2-7, with a possible D match to TRBD1 (6 bases). This CDR3 has 14 residues. V gave up 2 bases and J gave up 0 bases, with 9 bases separating them. In germline, CDR1 is SGHRS, CDR2 YFSETQ. The CDR3 DNA is TGCGCCAGCAGCTTCCGGGACACCTCCTACGAGCAGTACTTC. This encodes CASSFRDTSYEQYF.

The genes are TRBV2 and TRBJ2-5; 9 positions match TRBD1. The CDR3 loop spans 16 amino acids. The V gene end was trimmed by 7 bases and the J gene end by 5 bases; junction bases not matched to a gene: 14. Germline assignment: CDR1 SNHLY and CDR2 FYNNEI. The chain's CDR3 is CASTGTGSGVRETQYF. DNA for the CDR3: TGTGCCAGCACGGGGACAGGGAGCGGGGTCCGGGAGACCCAGTACTTC.

This chain links TRBV6-5 with TRBJ2-7, with unresolved D. The CDR3 is 12 amino acids. Germline CDR1 reads MNHEY; CDR2 reads SVGAGI. Trimming cost V 8 bases and J 6 bases, with 14 bases left between them. The CDR3 spells CASPWQVGEQYF. CDR3 in DNA: TGTGCCAGCCCGTGGCAGGTTGGCGAGCAGTACTTC.

The sample holds a few counts of this clone. This chain joins TRBV28 and TRBJ2-7; 8 bases map to TRBD1. The CDR3 sequence is 15 residues long. The trim removed 5 bases at V and 0 bases at J, leaving 6 bases unmatched. CDR1 and CDR2 (germline): MDHEN, SYDVKM. The CDR3 spells CASSPGQDASYEQYF. The CDR3 region has the DNA TGTGCCAGCAGTCCGGGACAGGATGCCTCCTACGAGCAGTACTTC. Complete variable domain (other parts from reference TRBV28 and TRBJ2-7): DVKVTQSSRYLVKRTGEKVFLECVQDMDHENMFWYRQDPGLGLRLIYFSYDVKMKEKGDIPEGYSVSREKKERFSLILESASTNQTSMYLCASSPGQDASYEQYFGPGTRLTVT.

The CDR3 is CAWRGGSGNSPLHF. CDR3 DNA sequence: TGTGCCTGGAGAGGGGGCTCGGGGAATTCACCCCTCCACTTT. The chain employs TRBV30 and TRBJ1-6; 7 bases align to TRBD1. Germline V gene data show CDR1 as GTSNPN and CDR2 as SVGIG (reference sequence). The trim removed 3 bases at V and 7 bases at J, leaving 6 bases unmatched. The CDR3 spans 14 residues.

V gene TRBV7-2 combines with J gene TRBJ2-1; 12 bases align to TRBD2. V shed 4 bases and J 7 bases; nucleotides not matched to a gene: 8. Germline CDR1 is SGHTA and CDR2 is FQGNSA. CDR3 length: 16 residues. The CDR3 coding sequence is TGTGCCAGCAGCTCCCGGACTAGCGGGATGGGGAATGAGCAGTTCTTC. Translating gives CASSSRTSGMGNEQFF.

As DNA, the CDR3 is TGTGCCAGCAGCCCGGGGACTAGCGGGGGGAACACCGGGGAGCTGTTTTTT. This gives the protein CASSPGTSGGNTGELFF. This chain uses TRBV13 with TRBJ2-2; 14 bases are shared with TRBD2. The CDR3 extends over 17 amino acids. V shed 5 bases and J 1 base; nucleotides not matched to a gene: 3. Looked up from germline, CDR1 is PRHDT and CDR2 is FYEKMQ (reference sequence).

The chain uses TRBV11-3 and TRBJ2-3; 9 positions agree with TRBD2. Trimming took 5 bases from V and 3 from J; bases not matched to a gene: 18. CDR3 length: 19 residues. Per the germline V gene, CDR1 is SGHNT and CDR2 is YENEEA. Here the CDR3 reads CASSHEISGSEGVTDTQYF. Written as DNA, the CDR3 is TGTGCCAGCAGCCACGAGATTAGCGGGAGTGAGGGCGTTACAGATACGCAGTATTTT.

In this sample, this clone turned up a few times. The rearrangement joins TRBV11-1 to TRBJ2-5, with TRBD2 identical over 10 bases. The trim removed 5 bases at V and 2 bases at J, leaving 8 bases unmatched. The CDR3 is made up of 16 amino acids. CDR1 is SGHAT, CDR2 FQDESV, per germline (reference sequence). CDR3 protein: CASSEWTSGLQETQYF. The CDR3 nucleotides read TGTGCCAGCAGCGAATGGACTAGCGGCCTTCAAGAGACCCAGTACTTC.

The chain employs TRBV5-1 and TRBJ2-3, with 9 bases lining up with TRBD2. The CDR3 is 15 residues long. Germline V gene lookup returns CDR1 SGHRS and CDR2 YFSETQ. V was pared by 0 bases and J by 3 bases, with 2 bases of the junction left unmatched. The CDR3 DNA follows: TGCGCCAGCAGCTTGGGGACTAGCGTGACAGATACGCAGTATTTT. Translated: CASSLGTSVTDTQYF.

The table lists this clone with a few counts. The CDR3 region is CASSQVAAVTYEQYF. The CDR3, as DNA: TGTGCCAGCAGCCAAGTGGCGGCAGTAACCTACGAGCAGTACTTC. The chain links TRBV14 to TRBJ2-7; D gene unclear. This CDR3 is 15 amino acids long. Between the trimmed V and J ends, which lost 1 base and 2 bases, there was a span of 12 bases. The germline gives CDR1 SGHDN, CDR2 FVKESK.

The chain carries TRBV7-3 and TRBJ1-5; D unclear. Germline loops: CDR1 SGHTA, CDR2 FQGTGA. The CDR3 runs to 15 residues. The V end was cut by 4 bases, the J end by 7 bases, with 17 bases between. CDR3 region: CASSSKDGVAQPQHF. Here the CDR3 DNA reads TGTGCCAGCAGCTCCAAGGACGGGGTAGCCCAGCCCCAGCATTTT.

The chain employs TRBV28 and TRBJ2-6, with 9 bases matching TRBD2. The V and J ends lost 4 bases and 0 bases, in that order; junction bases with no gene match: 13. There are 20 residues in the CDR3. Germline CDR1 reads MDHEN; CDR2 reads SYDVKM. This CDR3 is CASSWTGLAGGYSGANVLTF. CDR3 nucleotide sequence: TGTGCCAGCAGTTGGACGGGACTAGCAGGGGGTTACTCTGGGGCCAACGTCCTGACTTTC.

The CDR3 is CASSEGFSGTDTQYF. CDR3 nucleotide sequence: TGTGCCAGCAGTGAAGGATTTAGCGGCACAGATACGCAGTATTTT. The J gene is TRBJ2-3, the V gene TRBV2, with D perhaps TRBD2 (5 bases). With 1 base removed from V and 1 base from J, the gap between germline ends came to 9 bases. This CDR3 spans 15 amino acids. Per germline, CDR1 SNHLY and CDR2 FYNNEI.

This clone was seen once. V is TRBV5-1 and J is TRBJ2-7; no reliable D call. The CDR3 is made up of 14 amino acids. CDR1 and CDR2 from the germline V gene are SGHRS and YFSETQ. Between the trimmed V and J ends, which lost 0 bases and 2 bases, there was a span of 9 bases. Here the CDR3 reads CASSLVGSTYEQYF. The CDR3, as DNA: TGCGCCAGCAGCTTGGTGGGCAGCACCTACGAGCAGTACTTC.

The chain employs TRBV2 and TRBJ2-7; the D gene is possibly TRBD2 (6 bases). Germline CDR1 is SNHLY and CDR2 is FYNNEI. There are 15 residues in the CDR3. V was cut by 0 bases and J by 3 bases, with 12 bases left in between. Here the CDR3 reads CASSEAYRGSYEQYF. The DNA of the CDR3 is TGTGCCAGCAGTGAAGCGTATCGGGGGAGCTACGAGCAGTACTTC. Based on the CDR3 plus reference TRBV2 and TRBJ2-7, the full variable domain is EPEVTQTPSHQVTQMGQEVILRCVPISNHLYFYWYRQILGQKVEFLVSFYNNEISEKSEIFDDQFSVERPDGSNFTLKIRSTKLEDSAMYFCASSEAYRGSYEQYFGPGTRLTVT.

The V and J genes are TRBV5-8 and TRBJ1-2, with TRBD1 matching over 7 bases. Germline V lookup: CDR1 SGHTS, CDR2 YDEGEE. J was trimmed by 7 bases and V by 1 base; bases with no gene match: 4. The CDR3 spans 13 residues. The CDR3 is CASSLYRGGGYTF. The DNA for the CDR3 is TGTGCCAGCAGCTTGTACAGGGGCGGTGGCTACACCTTC.

The rearrangement links TRBV28 to TRBJ1-5; D might be TRBD1 (5 bases). V lost 3 bases, J lost 7 bases, and 13 bases lay in between. The CDR3 loop spans 14 amino acids. Germline V lookup: CDR1 MDHEN, CDR2 SYDVKM. The CDR3: CASSLGQGGQPQHF. The CDR3, as DNA: TGTGCCAGCAGTTTGGGGCAGGGTGGGCAGCCCCAGCATTTT.

This clone has a single count. The V gene is TRBV6-6, the J gene TRBJ2-7; D is unclear. V was shortened by 5 bases and J by 4 bases, with 12 bases between the two germline ends. Germline CDR1 and CDR2: MNHNY and SVGAGI (reference sequence). The CDR3 spans 13 residues. CDR3 sequence (DNA): TGTGCCAGCAGTAAACCCCGCGTATACGAGCAGTACTTC. This sequence encodes CASSKPRVYEQYF.

The chain employs TRBV4-3 and TRBJ2-1; D is unresolved. The CDR3 totals 13 residues. V lost 3 bases, J lost 10 bases, and 13 bases lay in between. In germline, CDR1 is LGHNA, CDR2 YSLEER. CDR3 residues: CASSQVARWEQFF. CDR3 sequence (DNA): TGCGCCAGCAGCCAGGTAGCACGGTGGGAGCAGTTCTTC.

CDR3 amino acids: CASSLVIGWGGMPAYEQYF. The CDR3 DNA reads as TGTGCCAGCAGCTTAGTAATCGGTTGGGGGGGTATGCCGGCCTACGAGCAGTACTTC. This sequence joins TRBV7-9 and TRBJ2-7; 7 bases line up with TRBD2. V lost 1 base, J lost 2 bases, and 17 bases stayed unmatched. Germline values: CDR1 SEHNR, CDR2 FQNEAQ (reference sequence). The CDR3 totals 19 residues.

The J gene is TRBJ2-7, the V gene TRBV3-1 (or the pseudogene TRBV3-2); a possible D gene is TRBD2 (6 bases). The CDR3 loop spans 13 amino acids. V lost 4 bases and J 3 bases, leaving 10 bases between the germline ends. Germline assignment: CDR1 LGHDT and CDR2 YNNKEL (reference sequence). CDR3 sequence: CASSLAEYYEQYF. The DNA for the CDR3 is TGTGCCAGCAGCCTAGCGGAGTACTACGAGCAGTACTTC.

This rearrangement joins TRBV7-3 to TRBJ2-3; 7 bases are a match to TRBD2. Germline CDR1 reads SGHTA; CDR2 reads FQGTGA. CDR3 size: 16 residues. The J segment lost 0 bases and the V segment lost 5 bases, leaving 8 bases of the junction unmatched. The CDR3 protein is CASSLGGLSSTDTQYF. The CDR3 region has the DNA TGTGCCAGCAGCCTCGGGGGACTATCTAGCACAGATACGCAGTATTTT.

The genes are TRBV7-9 and TRBJ2-3, with 8 bases lining up with TRBD2. Germline CDR1 is SEHNR and CDR2 is FQNEAQ (reference sequence). With 4 bases clipped from V and 0 bases from J, the junction kept 15 bases outside the gene matches. The CDR3 contains 19 residues. This CDR3 is CASSSHLAGRRFSTDTQYF. The DNA of the CDR3 is TGTGCCAGCAGCTCCCACCTAGCGGGTCGGCGTTTTAGCACAGATACGCAGTATTTT.

The chain uses TRBV5-1 and TRBJ2-5, with a tentative D call TRBD1 (7 bases). CDR1 and CDR2 (germline): SGHRS, YFSETQ. The V end lost 1 base, the J end lost 5 bases, and 15 bases lay between the germline ends. This CDR3 spans 15 amino acids. Here the CDR3 reads CASSLHGQAGETQYF. The CDR3 bases are TGCGCCAGCAGCTTGCATGGACAGGCGGGGGAGACCCAGTACTTC.

This chain uses TRBV28 with TRBJ1-4, with 9 bases matching TRBD1. This CDR3 spans 13 amino acids. V shed 7 bases and J 6 bases; nucleotides not matched to a gene: 3. Germline V CDR1 and CDR2: MDHEN, SYDVKM. CDR3 sequence: CASNRGRYEKLFF. CDR3 coding DNA: TGTGCCAGCAACAGGGGGCGATATGAAAAACTGTTTTTT.